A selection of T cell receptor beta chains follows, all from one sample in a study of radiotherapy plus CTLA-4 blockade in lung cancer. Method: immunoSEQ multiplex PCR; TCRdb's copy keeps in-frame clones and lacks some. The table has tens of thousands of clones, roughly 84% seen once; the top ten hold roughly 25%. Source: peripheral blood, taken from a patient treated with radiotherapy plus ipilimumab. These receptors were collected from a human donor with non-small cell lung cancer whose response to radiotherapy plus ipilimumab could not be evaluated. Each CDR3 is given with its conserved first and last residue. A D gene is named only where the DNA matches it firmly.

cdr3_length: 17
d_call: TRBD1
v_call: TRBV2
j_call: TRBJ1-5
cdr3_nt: TGTGCCAGCAGTGGCTCCGGGACAGGTTATAGCAATCAGCCCCAGCATTTT
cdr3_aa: CASSGSGTGYSNQPQHF

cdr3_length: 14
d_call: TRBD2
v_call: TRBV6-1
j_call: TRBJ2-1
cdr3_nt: TGTGCCAGCAGTGAACGAGCGGGAGCCGGAGAGCAGTTCTTC
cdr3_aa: CASSERAGAGEQFF

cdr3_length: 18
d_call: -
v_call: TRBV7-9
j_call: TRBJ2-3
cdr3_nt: TGTGCCAGCAGCTATCCCACAGGGGGGGAGGGCCACACAGATACGCAGTATTTT
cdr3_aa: CASSYPTGGEGHTDTQYF

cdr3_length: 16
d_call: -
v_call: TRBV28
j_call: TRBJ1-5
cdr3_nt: TGTGCCAGCTGCCGCCTTCAGGGAAGCGACGGTCAGCCCCAGCATTTT
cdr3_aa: CASCRLQGSDGQPQHF

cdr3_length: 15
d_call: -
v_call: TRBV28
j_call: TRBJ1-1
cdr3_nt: TGTGCCAGCAGTTTGGGGGTGGGGGCCGGGACTGAAGCTTTCTTT
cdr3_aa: CASSLGVGAGTEAFF

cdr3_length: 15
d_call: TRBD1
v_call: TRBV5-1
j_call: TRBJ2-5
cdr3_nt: TGCGCCAGCAGCACAGGGGGTGTGGGATGGGAGACCCAGTACTTC
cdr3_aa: CASSTGGVGWETQYF

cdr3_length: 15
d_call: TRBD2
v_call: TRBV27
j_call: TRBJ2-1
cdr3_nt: TGTGCCAGCAGTTTAGGGACTAGCGGGAGGTATGAGCAGTTCTTC
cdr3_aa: CASSLGTSGRYEQFF

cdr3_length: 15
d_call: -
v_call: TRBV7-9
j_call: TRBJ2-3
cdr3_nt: TGTGCCAGCAGCCTTTCCCGGGGTGAGACAGATACGCAGTATTTT
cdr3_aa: CASSLSRGETDTQYF

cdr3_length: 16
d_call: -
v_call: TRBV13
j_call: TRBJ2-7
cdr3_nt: TGTGCCAGCAGCCAAGGCAAGGCGGGGACCTTCTACGAGCAGTACTTC
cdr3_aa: CASSQGKAGTFYEQYF

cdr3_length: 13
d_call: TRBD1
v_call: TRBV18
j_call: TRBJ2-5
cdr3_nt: TGTGCCAGCGTCACAGGGGGCACAGAGACCCAGTACTTC
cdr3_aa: CASVTGGTETQYF